The rows below give T cell receptor beta chains drawn from one sample of a study of T-cell reconstitution after alpha-beta-depleted transplantation in children. TCRdb independently ran MiXCR on the PCR reads; one entry per CDR3 protein. The sample holds hundreds of thousands of distinct CDR3 sequences, about 10% seen once. Sample: PBMCs, taken before TCRalphabeta/CD19-depleted stem cell transplant. All receptors derive from a child aged 2-15 years with inherited bone marrow failure, due to receive a stem cell transplant. The CDR3 runs from the conserved cysteine through the conserved F or W. Each record gives: V gene, clone size, D gene, J gene, CDR3 protein, CDR3 DNA. The D gene is left open where the match is weak. Where a row states a size, it is once, few, many or the class of an expanded clone; other rows omit it.

V: TRBV3-1; size: NA; D: TRBD2; J: TRBJ2-1; CDR3: CACSQIYETSDEQFF; DNA: TGTGCCTGCAGCCAAATTTACGAGACTAGCGATGAGCAGTTCTTC
V: TRBV20-1; size: few; D: TRBD1; J: TRBJ1-1; CDR3: CSAGGTGGRNTEAFF; DNA: TGCAGTGCTGGGGGGACAGGGGGCCGGAACACTGAAGCTTTCTTT
V: TRBV5-1; size: many; D: NA; J: TRBJ1-1; CDR3: CASSLYPLGGWGTEAFF; DNA: TGCGCCAGCAGCTTGTACCCCCTGGGGGGCTGGGGCACTGAAGCTTTCTTT
V: TRBV18; size: many; D: NA; J: TRBJ2-3; CDR3: CASSLWPTRGTDTQYF; DNA: TGTGCCAGCTCACTATGGCCTACGCGAGGCACAGATACGCAGTATTTT
V: TRBV23-1; size: NA; D: TRBD1; J: TRBJ2-7; CDR3: CASNRDRIYEQYF; DNA: TGCGCCAGCAACCGGGACAGGATCTACGAGCAGTACTTC
V: TRBV28; size: many; D: TRBD1; J: TRBJ1-1; CDR3: CASSSPTGPTEAFF; DNA: TGTGCCAGCAGTTCCCCGACAGGGCCCACTGAAGCTTTCTTT
V: TRBV7-9; size: many; D: NA; J: TRBJ2-7; CDR3: CASSFGAYEQYF; DNA: TGTGCCAGCAGTTTCGGGGCCTACGAGCAGTACTTC
V: TRBV14; size: NA; D: NA; J: TRBJ1-2; CDR3: CASSQDRVGLNYGYTF; DNA: TGTGCCAGCAGCCAAGATCGAGTCGGTCTTAACTATGGCTACACCTTC
V: TRBV20-1; size: many; D: NA; J: TRBJ2-3; CDR3: CSARDVGAGDTQYF; DNA: TGCAGTGCTAGAGATGTGGGGGCCGGAGATACGCAGTATTTT
V: TRBV29-1; size: many; D: TRBD2; J: TRBJ2-5; CDR3: CSVEEAGGQPQYQETQYF; DNA: TGCAGCGTTGAAGAGGCGGGAGGGCAACCCCAGTACCAAGAGACCCAGTACTTC
V: TRBV6-2/TRBV6-3; size: many; D: NA; J: TRBJ2-7; CDR3: CASSYSAEQYF; DNA: TGTGCCAGCAGTTACTCGGCCGAGCAGTACTTC
V: TRBV28; size: many; D: NA; J: TRBJ2-5; CDR3: CASSFTAGAETQYF; DNA: TGTGCCAGCAGTTTTACGGCGGGCGCAGAGACCCAGTACTTC
V: TRBV10-3; size: few; D: TRBD1; J: TRBJ1-1; CDR3: CAISGTGENTEAFF; DNA: TGTGCCATCAGTGGAACAGGGGAGAACACTGAAGCTTTCTTT
V: TRBV6-2/TRBV6-3; size: NA; D: NA; J: TRBJ2-5; CDR3: CASSSTLWTQYF; DNA: TGTGCCAGCAGTTCCACCTTGTGGACCCAGTACTTC
V: TRBV27; size: many; D: NA; J: TRBJ2-1; CDR3: CASSSGLASNEQFF; DNA: TGTGCCAGCAGTTCCGGCTTAGCGTCCAATGAGCAGTTCTTC
V: TRBV14; size: many; D: NA; J: TRBJ2-1; CDR3: CASSLRASYYNEQFF; DNA: TGTGCCAGCAGCCTTCGGGCCTCTTATTACAATGAGCAGTTCTTC
V: TRBV19; size: NA; D: NA; J: TRBJ2-1; CDR3: CASTPTRYNEQFF; DNA: TGTGCCAGTACCCCGACTAGATACAATGAGCAGTTCTTC
V: TRBV30; size: many; D: TRBD2; J: TRBJ2-7; CDR3: CAWSGGRANGEQYF; DNA: TGTGCCTGGAGTGGTGGGAGGGCCAATGGCGAGCAGTACTTC
V: TRBV11-2; size: many; D: TRBD2; J: TRBJ2-5; CDR3: CASSEGLALQETQYF; DNA: TGTGCCAGCAGTGAAGGACTAGCGTTGCAAGAGACCCAGTACTTC
V: TRBV20-1; size: NA; D: TRBD2; J: TRBJ2-5; CDR3: CSARPGLGETQYF; DNA: TGCAGTGCTAGACCGGGACTAGGAGAGACCCAGTACTTC
V: TRBV12-3/TRBV12-4; size: many; D: TRBD1; J: TRBJ2-7; CDR3: CASSFTGGIYEQYF; DNA: TGTGCCAGCAGTTTCACAGGGGGTATATACGAGCAGTACTTC
V: TRBV20-1; size: NA; D: NA; J: TRBJ1-4; CDR3: CSARGTNEKLFF; DNA: TGCAGTGCTAGGGGAACTAATGAAAAACTGTTTTTT